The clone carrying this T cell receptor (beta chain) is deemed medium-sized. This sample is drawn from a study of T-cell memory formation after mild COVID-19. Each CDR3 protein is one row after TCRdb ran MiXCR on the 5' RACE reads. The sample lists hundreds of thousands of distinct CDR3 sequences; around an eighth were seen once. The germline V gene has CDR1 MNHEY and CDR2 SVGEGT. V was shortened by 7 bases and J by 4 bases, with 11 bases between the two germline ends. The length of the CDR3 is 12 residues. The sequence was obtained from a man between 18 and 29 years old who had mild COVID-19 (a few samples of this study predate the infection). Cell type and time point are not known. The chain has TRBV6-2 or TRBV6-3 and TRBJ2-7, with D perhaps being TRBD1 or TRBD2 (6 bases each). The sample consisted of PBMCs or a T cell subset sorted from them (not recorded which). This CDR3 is CASIGGEYEQYF. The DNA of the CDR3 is TGTGCCAGCATCGGGGGCGAATACGAGCAGTACTTC.